This T cell receptor (beta chain) originates from a study of T cell responses to AZD1222 COVID-19 vaccine. Findings and limits, study-wide: Spike-specific TCR breadth and depth grew following two AZD1222 doses. Per reports, nearly half of all spike-specific TCRs target regions that are unmutated in variants. Just a handful of people given AZD1222 tested seropositive at baseline.

The CDR3 length is 14 residues. V was pared by 0 bases and J by 11 bases, with 15 bases between. The germline V gene encodes CDR1 SGDLS and CDR2 YYNGEE. TCRdb's table, derived via immunoSEQ multiplex PCR, lists solely in-frame clones and lacks some. The sample records roughly 120,000 clones, approximately 85% being singletons. A note on this clone: Antigen: not known.

The sequence came from an adult in good health. The sequences come from peripheral blood, collected on day 0 of MenACWY control vaccination. This rearrangement joins TRBV9 to TRBJ2-1, with no clear D. Written as DNA, the CDR3 is TGTGCCAGCAGCGTAGTTGTTGTACGTCCGCAGCAGTTCTTC. Residues: CASSVVVVRPQQFF.